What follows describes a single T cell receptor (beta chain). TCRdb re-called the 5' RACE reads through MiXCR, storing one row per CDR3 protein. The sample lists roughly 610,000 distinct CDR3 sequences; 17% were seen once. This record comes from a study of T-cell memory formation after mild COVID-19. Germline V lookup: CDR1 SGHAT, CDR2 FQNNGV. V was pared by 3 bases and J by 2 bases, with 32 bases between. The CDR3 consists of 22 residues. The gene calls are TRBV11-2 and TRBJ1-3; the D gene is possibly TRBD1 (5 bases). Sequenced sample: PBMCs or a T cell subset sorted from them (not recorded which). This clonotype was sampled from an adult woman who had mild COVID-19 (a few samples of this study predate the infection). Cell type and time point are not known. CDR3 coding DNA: TGTGCCAGCAGCTTCTTTCAAGAAAGACAGCTCTGGAATCCGGAGGCTGGAAACACCATATATTTT. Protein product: CASSFFQERQLWNPEAGNTIYF.